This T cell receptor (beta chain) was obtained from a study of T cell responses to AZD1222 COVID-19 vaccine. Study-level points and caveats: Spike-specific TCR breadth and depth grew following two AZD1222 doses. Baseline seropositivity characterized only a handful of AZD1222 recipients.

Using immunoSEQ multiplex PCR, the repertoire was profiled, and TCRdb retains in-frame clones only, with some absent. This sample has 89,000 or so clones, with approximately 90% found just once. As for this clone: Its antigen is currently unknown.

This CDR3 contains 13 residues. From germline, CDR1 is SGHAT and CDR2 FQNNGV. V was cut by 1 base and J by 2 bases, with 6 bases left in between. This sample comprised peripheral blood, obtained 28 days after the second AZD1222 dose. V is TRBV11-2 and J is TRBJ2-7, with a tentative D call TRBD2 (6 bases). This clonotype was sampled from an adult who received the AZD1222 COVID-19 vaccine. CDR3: CASSLGLAYEQYF. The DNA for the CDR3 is TGTGCCAGCAGCTTAGGACTAGCCTACGAGCAGTACTTC.